This T cell receptor (beta chain) was sequenced for a study of tumor and adjacent non-tumor tissue in lung cancer. As for the study in general: Stage I to III disease affected roughly 10 men and about five women aged about 31 to 76. Around 4 million productive TCRbeta reads were obtained per sample on average.

By share, this clonotype ranks as medium-sized. The germline CDR1 and CDR2 sequences are SGHNT and YENEEA. Germline trimming cut 1 base from V and 10 bases from J; bases unmatched to any gene: 4. This CDR3 spans 14 amino acids. A modified ARM-PCR protocol with three rounds of nested PCR amplified TCRbeta. Via MiXCR, TCRdb re-called the multiplex PCR reads, giving one row per CDR3 protein. Altogether 89,000 or so distinct CDR3 sequences are present, 61% being singletons, with the ten largest covering around 15%. The template was RNA from unsorted bulk tissue. The V call is TRBV11-3, the J call TRBJ2-1; 10 bases line up with TRBD1. The source material was lung tumor tissue. The clonotype comes from a man between 65 and 85 years old with non-small cell lung cancer. CDR3 bases: TGTGCCAGCAGCTTAGCGGAGACAGGGGGCGAGCAGTTCTTC. Translating gives CASSLAETGGEQFF.